This T cell receptor beta chain was obtained from a study of T-cell memory formation after mild COVID-19. In the study overall: TCR clusters were mostly confined to one donor each.

This clonotype appeared many times. Its target is unknown. Constant-segment primers were used for 5'RACE, and the resulting TCR alpha and TCR beta cDNA libraries carried sample barcodes and UMIs. TCRdb re-called the 5' RACE reads with MiXCR, one entry per CDR3 protein. The data hold a few hundred thousand distinct CDR3 sequences, with roughly an eighth observed a single time. The CDR3 is 12 residues long. Per the germline V gene, CDR1 is SGHTA and CDR2 is FQGTGA. Trimming stripped 8 bases from V and 0 bases from J, with 4 bases between. General study findings and limits: Pre-infection memory carried some responding clones, suggesting that cross-reactive memory joined. Contracting CD4+ clones sat mainly in CM and EM; CD8+ in EMRA.

The J gene is TRBJ2-2, the V gene TRBV7-3, with D uncertain. Material for sequencing was PBMCs or a T cell subset sorted from them (not recorded which). The receptor was derived from a young man who had mild COVID-19 (a few samples of this study predate the infection). Cell type and time point are not known. The CDR3 DNA reads as TGTGCCAGCTCATCGAACACCGGGGAGCTGTTTTTT. Amino acid sequence: CASSSNTGELFF.